This T cell receptor beta chain was obtained from a study of T cell responses to AZD1222 COVID-19 vaccine. TCRdb keeps only in-frame clones here, not all; method: immunoSEQ multiplex PCR. The top ten hold about 2.5% of the sample, which has about 190,000 clones, about 89% seen once. The TCR originated in an adult in good health. This sample comprised peripheral blood, obtained on day 0 of MenACWY control vaccination.

The CDR3 spells CASSPGTRRVYEQYF. DNA of the CDR3: TGCGCCAGCAGCCCCGGGACTAGGAGGGTCTACGAGCAGTACTTC. V is TRBV5-1 and J is TRBJ2-7; 8 bases agree with TRBD2. The CDR3 extends over 15 amino acids. Unmatched junction bases numbered 9, after V lost 4 bases and J lost 3 bases. Germline values: CDR1 SGHRS, CDR2 YFSETQ.